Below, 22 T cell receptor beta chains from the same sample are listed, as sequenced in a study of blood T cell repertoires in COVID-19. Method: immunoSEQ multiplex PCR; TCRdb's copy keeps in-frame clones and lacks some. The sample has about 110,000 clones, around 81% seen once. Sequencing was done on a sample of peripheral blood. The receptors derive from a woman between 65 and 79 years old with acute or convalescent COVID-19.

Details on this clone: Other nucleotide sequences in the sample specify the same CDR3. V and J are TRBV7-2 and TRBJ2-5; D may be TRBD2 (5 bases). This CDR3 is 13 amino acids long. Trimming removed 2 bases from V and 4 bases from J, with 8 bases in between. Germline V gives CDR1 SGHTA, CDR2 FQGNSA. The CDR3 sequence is CASSLTSGETQYF. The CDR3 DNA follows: TGTGCCAGCAGCTTAACTAGTGGAGAGACCCAGTACTTC.

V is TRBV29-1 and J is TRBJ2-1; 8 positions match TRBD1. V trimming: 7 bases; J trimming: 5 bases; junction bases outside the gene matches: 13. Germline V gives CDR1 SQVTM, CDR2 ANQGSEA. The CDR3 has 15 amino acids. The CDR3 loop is CSARGRQGSDNEQFF. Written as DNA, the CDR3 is TGCAGCGCCAGGGGGAGACAGGGGTCCGACAATGAGCAGTTCTTC.

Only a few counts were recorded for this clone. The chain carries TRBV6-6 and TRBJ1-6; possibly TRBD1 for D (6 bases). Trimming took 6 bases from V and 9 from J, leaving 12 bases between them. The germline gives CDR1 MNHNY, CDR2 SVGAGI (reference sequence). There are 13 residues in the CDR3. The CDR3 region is CASSLEGGSPLHF. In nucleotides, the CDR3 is TGTGCCAGCAGCCTAGAAGGGGGTTCACCCCTCCACTTT.

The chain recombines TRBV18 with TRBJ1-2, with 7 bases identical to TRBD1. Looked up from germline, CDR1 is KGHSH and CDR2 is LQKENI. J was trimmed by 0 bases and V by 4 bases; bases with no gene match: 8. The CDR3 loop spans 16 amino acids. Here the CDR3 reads CASSLGRDRANYGYTF. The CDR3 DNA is TGTGCCAGCTCACTCGGTCGGGACAGAGCTAACTATGGCTACACCTTC.

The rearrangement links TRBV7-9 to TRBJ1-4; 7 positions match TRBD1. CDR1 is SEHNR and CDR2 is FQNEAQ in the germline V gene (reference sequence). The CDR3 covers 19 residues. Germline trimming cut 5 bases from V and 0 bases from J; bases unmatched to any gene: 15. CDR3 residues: CASSLGRQGSRATNEKLFF. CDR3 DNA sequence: TGTGCCAGCAGCCTTGGGCGACAGGGATCCAGAGCAACTAATGAAAAACTGTTTTTT.

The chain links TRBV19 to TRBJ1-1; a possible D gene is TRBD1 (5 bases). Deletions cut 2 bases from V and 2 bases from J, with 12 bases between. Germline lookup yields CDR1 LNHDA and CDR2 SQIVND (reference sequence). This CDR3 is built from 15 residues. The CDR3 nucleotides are TGTGCCAGTAGTATAATTAACAGGAAAAACACTGAAGCTTTCTTT. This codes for CASSIINRKNTEAFF.

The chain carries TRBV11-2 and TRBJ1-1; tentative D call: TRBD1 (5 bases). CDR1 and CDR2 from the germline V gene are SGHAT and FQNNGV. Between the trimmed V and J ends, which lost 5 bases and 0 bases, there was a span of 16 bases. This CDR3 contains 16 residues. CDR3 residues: CASSRTGGTVNTEAFF. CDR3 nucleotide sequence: TGTGCCAGCAGCCGAACGGGGGGAACGGTGAACACTGAAGCTTTCTTT.

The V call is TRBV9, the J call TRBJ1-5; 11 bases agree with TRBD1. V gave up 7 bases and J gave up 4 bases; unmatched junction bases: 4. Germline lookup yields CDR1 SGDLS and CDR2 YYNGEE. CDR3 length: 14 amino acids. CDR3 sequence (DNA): TGTGCCAGCGCGGGACAGGGGGATAATCAGCCCCAGCATTTT. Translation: CASAGQGDNQPQHF.

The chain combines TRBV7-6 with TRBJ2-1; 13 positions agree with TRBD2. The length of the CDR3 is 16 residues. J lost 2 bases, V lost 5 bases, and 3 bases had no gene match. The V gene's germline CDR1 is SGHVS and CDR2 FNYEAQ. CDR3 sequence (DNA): TGTGCCAGCAGCCTCACTAGCGGGAGGGCCTACAATGAGCAGTTCTTC. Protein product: CASSLTSGRAYNEQFF.

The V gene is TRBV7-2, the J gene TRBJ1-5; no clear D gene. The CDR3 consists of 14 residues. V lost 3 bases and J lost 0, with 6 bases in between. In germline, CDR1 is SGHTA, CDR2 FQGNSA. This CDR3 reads CASSFGLSNQPQHF. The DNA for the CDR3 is TGTGCCAGCAGCTTCGGACTTAGCAATCAGCCCCAGCATTTT. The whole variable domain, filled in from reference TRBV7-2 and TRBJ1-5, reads GAGVSQSPSNKVTEKGKDVELRCDPISGHTALYWYRQSLGQGLEFLIYFQGNSAPDKSGLPSDRFSAERTGGSVSTLTIQRTQQEDSAVYLCASSFGLSNQPQHFGDGTRLSIL.

CDR3 sequence: CASSPRDRAGDEQFF. The CDR3 nucleotides read TGTGCCAGCAGCCCTCGGGACAGGGCAGGGGATGAGCAGTTCTTC. The chain joins TRBV4-2 to TRBJ2-1; 9 bases are a match to TRBD1. In germline, CDR1 is LGHNA, CDR2 YNFKEQ. This CDR3 contains 15 residues. Trimming removed 4 bases from V and 8 bases from J; junction bases left unmatched: 9.

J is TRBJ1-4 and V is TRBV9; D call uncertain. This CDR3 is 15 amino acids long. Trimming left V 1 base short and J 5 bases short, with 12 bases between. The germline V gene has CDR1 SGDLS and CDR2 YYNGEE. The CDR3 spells CASSVQPGINEKLFF. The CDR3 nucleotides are TGTGCCAGCAGCGTACAGCCGGGGATCAATGAAAAACTGTTTTTT.

Here the CDR3 DNA reads TGTGCCAGCAGTTACCTTGACAGGGGAACTTTCTTT. Protein: CASSYLDRGTFF. This rearrangement joins TRBV6-5 to TRBJ1-1; TRBD1 matches at 8 bases. J was trimmed by 12 bases and V by 2 bases; bases with no gene match: 5. This CDR3 spans 12 amino acids. Germline assignment: CDR1 MNHEY and CDR2 SVGAGI.

In DNA, the CDR3 is TGTGCCAGCTCACCCCGGCCGCCGGAGGGAAACACCATATATTTT. This sequence encodes CASSPRPPEGNTIYF. The chain couples TRBV18 to TRBJ1-3; D is ambiguous. Germline V CDR1 and CDR2: KGHSH, LQKENI. V gave up 3 bases and J gave up 4 bases, with 13 bases separating them. There are 15 residues in the CDR3.

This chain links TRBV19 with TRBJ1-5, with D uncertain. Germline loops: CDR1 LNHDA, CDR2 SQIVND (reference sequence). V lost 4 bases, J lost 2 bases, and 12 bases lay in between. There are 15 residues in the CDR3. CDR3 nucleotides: TGTGCCAGTAGTACTGTAACGGTCGGCAATCAGCCCCAGCATTTT. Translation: CASSTVTVGNQPQHF.

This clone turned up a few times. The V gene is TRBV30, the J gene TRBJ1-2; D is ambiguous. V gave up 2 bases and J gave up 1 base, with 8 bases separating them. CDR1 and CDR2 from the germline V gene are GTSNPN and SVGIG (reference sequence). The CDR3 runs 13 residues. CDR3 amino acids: CAWSHTVNYGYTF. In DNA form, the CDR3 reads TGTGCCTGGAGTCATACGGTTAACTATGGCTACACCTTC.

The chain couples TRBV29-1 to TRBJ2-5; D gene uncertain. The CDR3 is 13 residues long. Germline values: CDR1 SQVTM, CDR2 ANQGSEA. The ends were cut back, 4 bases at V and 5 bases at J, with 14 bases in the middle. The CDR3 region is CSVALVAIETQYF. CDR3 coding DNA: TGCAGCGTTGCGTTAGTCGCGATCGAGACCCAGTACTTC.

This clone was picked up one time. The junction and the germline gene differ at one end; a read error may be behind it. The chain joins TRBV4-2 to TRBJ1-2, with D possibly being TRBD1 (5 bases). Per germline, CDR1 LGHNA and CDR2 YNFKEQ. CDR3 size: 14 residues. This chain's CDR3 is CASSQGEGNSGYTF. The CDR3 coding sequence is TGTGCCAGCAGCCAAGGGGAGGGGAACTCTGGCTACACCTTC.

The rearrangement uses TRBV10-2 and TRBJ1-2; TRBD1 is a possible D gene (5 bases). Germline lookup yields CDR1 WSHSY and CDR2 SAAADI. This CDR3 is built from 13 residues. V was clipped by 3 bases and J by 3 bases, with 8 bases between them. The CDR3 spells CASSDGGDYGYTF. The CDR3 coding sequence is TGCGCCAGCAGTGACGGGGGGGACTATGGCTACACCTTC.

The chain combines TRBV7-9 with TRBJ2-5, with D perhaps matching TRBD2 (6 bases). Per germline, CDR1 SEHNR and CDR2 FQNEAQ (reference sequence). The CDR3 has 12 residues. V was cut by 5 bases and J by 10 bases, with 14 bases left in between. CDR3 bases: TGTGCCAGCAGCACCCCCGGGGGTGGCCAGTACTTC. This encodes CASSTPGGGQYF.

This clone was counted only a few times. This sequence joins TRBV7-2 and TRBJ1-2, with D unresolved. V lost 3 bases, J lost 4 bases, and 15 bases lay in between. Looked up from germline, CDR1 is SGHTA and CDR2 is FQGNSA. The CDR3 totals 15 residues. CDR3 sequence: CASSFSTGSAYGYTF. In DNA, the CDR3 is TGTGCCAGCAGCTTTTCGACCGGGTCCGCCTATGGCTACACCTTC.

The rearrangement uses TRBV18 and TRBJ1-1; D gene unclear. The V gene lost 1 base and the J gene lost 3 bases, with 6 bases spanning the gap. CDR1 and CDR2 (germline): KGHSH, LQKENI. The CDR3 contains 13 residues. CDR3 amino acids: CASSPLRDTEAFF. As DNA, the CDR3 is TGTGCCAGCTCACCACTCCGCGACACTGAAGCTTTCTTT.